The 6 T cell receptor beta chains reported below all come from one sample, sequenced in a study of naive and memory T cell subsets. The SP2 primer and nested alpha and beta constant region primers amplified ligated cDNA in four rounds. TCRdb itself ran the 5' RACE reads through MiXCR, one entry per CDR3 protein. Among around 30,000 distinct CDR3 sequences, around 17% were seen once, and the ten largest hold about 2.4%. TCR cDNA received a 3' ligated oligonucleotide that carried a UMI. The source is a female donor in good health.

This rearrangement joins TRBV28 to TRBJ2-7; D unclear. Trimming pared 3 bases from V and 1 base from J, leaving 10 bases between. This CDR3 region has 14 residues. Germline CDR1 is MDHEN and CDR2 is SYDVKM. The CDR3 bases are TGTGCCAGCAGTTTGCCGGTCGGGTCCTACGAGCAGTACTTC. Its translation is CASSLPVGSYEQYF.

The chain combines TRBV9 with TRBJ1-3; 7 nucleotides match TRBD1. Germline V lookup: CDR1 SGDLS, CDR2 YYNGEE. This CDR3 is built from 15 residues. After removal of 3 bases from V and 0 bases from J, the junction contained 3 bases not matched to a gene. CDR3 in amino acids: CASSDDRASGNTIYF. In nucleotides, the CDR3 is TGTGCCAGCAGCGACGACAGGGCCTCTGGAAACACCATATATTTT.

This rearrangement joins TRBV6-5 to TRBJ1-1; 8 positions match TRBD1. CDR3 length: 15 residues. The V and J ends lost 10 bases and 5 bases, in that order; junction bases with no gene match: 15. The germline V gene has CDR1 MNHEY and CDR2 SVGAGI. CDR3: CATSTGGHTDTEAFF. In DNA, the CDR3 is TGTGCCACCTCTACAGGGGGACATACGGATACTGAAGCTTTCTTT.

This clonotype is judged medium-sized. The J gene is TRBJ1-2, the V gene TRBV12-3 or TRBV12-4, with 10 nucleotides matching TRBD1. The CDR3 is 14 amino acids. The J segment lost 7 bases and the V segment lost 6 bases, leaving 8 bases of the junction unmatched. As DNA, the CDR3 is TGTGCCAGCAGCCGGGACAGGGGAAAGAGTGGCTACACCTTC. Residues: CASSRDRGKSGYTF.

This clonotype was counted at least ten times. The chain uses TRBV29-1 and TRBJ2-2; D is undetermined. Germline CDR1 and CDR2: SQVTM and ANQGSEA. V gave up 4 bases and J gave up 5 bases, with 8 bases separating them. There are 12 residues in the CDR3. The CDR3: CSVGHRTGELFF. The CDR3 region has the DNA TGCAGCGTTGGTCACAGAACCGGGGAGCTGTTTTTT.

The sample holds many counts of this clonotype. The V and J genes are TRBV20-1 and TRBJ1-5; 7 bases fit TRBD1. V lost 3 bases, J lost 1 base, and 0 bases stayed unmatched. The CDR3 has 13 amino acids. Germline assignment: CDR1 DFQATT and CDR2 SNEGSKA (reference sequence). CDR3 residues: CSASRGSNQPQHF. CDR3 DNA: TGCAGTGCTAGCAGGGGGAGCAATCAGCCCCAGCATTTT.